This T cell receptor beta chain was sequenced in a study of shared clonotypes between healthy human individuals. Overall study: With ages of 18 to 49, the donors were a couple of women and three men.

Study findings and constraints: Only blood samples were collected, and tissue repertoires likely differ.

This clone was observed at least ten times. Its specificity is unknown. Other DNA sequences from this sample encode an identical CDR3 as well. The CDR3 has 20 residues. V trimming: 0 bases; J trimming: 0 bases; junction bases outside the gene matches: 13. CDR1 is SGHTA and CDR2 is FQGNSA in the germline V gene. Genomic DNA, for the unsorted samples, came from some 100 million PBMCs. The authors' processing: As immunoSEQ supplied junction-only sequences (without quality scores), filtering differed. TCRdb's table, derived via immunoSEQ multiplex PCR, lists solely in-frame clones and lacks some. V, J and clone size are taken as reported in that table, and D and trimming were inferred from the DNA itself. The table records about 520,000 clones, around 85% of them present only once.

The rearrangement uses TRBV7-2 and TRBJ1-5, with 8 bases that match TRBD1. The sequencing input was PBMCs. The origin of this receptor is a woman aged 40 to 50 in good health. Some clones in this sample may be carry-over from other donors' samples. The CDR3 DNA reads as TGTGCCAGCAGCTTAGCCTCCGGACAGGGTGGTAGGTTTAGCAATCAGCCCCAGCATTTT. Translating gives CASSLASGQGGRFSNQPQHF.